Sequencing of this T cell receptor beta chain was carried out in a study of tumor-infiltrating lymphocytes in primary liver carcinoma. Study background: The study enrolled male and female patients aged 30 to 69 years.

With regard to this clonotype: The antigen is undetermined.

Co-extraction yielded RNA and DNA from 20-30 mg of unsorted bulk tissue. CDR1 and CDR2 (germline): SGHVS, FQNEAQ. The CDR3 sequence is 14 residues long. V was shortened by 6 bases and J by 1 base, with 12 bases between the two germline ends. Findings and caveats of the study: Just about 7.5-24% of leading clones were found in every one of five regions. Relative to blood, tumors carried a significantly larger fraction of the repertoire in their top 250 clones (p = 0.039).

A primer matching the constant region was used to make TCR beta cDNA from about 500 ng of total RNA. Employing slightly modified ARM-PCR, three nested multiplex PCR rounds were run, and these gave rise to the TCR beta libraries. TRBV1-TRBV30 forward primers and a C-beta reverse primer were used in the first two PCR rounds, which each ran for approximately 11 cycles. TCRdb processed the multiplex PCR reads anew with MiXCR; each CDR3 protein has one entry. Of about 190,000 distinct CDR3 sequences in the sample, approximately 86% are singletons; the top ten hold roughly 20%. This sequence joins TRBV7-8 and TRBJ2-5, with D hard to call. The TCR comes from a man aged 35 to 55 with primary liver carcinoma and hepatitis B virus infection. The sequencing sample was made of tumor tissue from primary liver carcinoma. Here the CDR3 reads CASRLGCGQETQYF. As DNA, the CDR3 is TGTGCCAGCAGATTGGGTTGCGGCCAAGAGACCCAGTACTTC. Full variable domain (missing parts from reference TRBV7-8 and TRBJ2-5): GAGVSQSPRYKVAKRGQDVALRCDPISGHVSLFWYQQALGQGPEFLTYFQNEAQLDKSGLPSDRFFAERPEGSVSTLKIQRTQQEDSAVYLCASRLGCGQETQYFGPGTRLLVL.